This T cell receptor (beta chain) was found in a study of technical replicates of blood from a few donors. The V and J ends lost 0 bases and 0 bases respectively, with 15 bases between them. The CDR3 has 17 residues. Germline loops: CDR1 LGHNA, CDR2 YNFKEQ. Repertoires were generated with immunoSEQ multiplex PCR, while TCRdb's copy carries only in-frame clones and drops some. This sample has 65,000 to 85,000 clones, with around 92% found just once. This TCR came from a human donor in good health. This chain connects TRBV4-2 to TRBJ2-7, with D perhaps TRBD2 (7 bases). The specimen sequenced was T cells isolated from PBMCs. CDR3 nucleotide sequence: TGTGCCAGCAGCCAAGATTCGGGGGGCGCTAGCTCCTACGAGCAGTACTTC. Its translation: CASSQDSGGASSYEQYF.